This T cell receptor (beta chain) originates from a study of relationships among human T cell subsets. Study-wide results and caveats: Over 60% of CD8+ cytotoxic sequences came from clones with over 100 reads. T cell counts were not recorded for a couple of pan T samples.

Semiquantitative ARM-PCR amplified T cell receptor alpha and beta CDR3 regions from mRNA. In ARM-PCR, communal superprimers followed tagged nested gene-specific primers for exponential amplification. From the multiplex PCR reads, TCRdb called clonotypes with MiXCR, one entry per CDR3 protein. The sample lists fewer than 18,000 distinct CDR3 sequences, 62% occurring once. This clonotype has a handful of counts. Its antigen is not known. The origin of this receptor is a middle-aged man in good health. Sequenced sample: total T cells sorted from blood.

This CDR3 reads CASSHLRGGIGRNTEAFF. CDR3 in DNA: TGTGCCAGCAGCCACCTGAGGGGTGGGATCGGGAGGAACACTGAAGCTTTCTTT. The chain is built from TRBV11-2 and TRBJ1-1; the D gene is possibly TRBD1 (5 bases). Trimming pared 5 bases from V and 1 base from J, leaving 23 bases between. The CDR3 spans 18 residues. CDR1 and CDR2 (germline): SGHAT, FQNNGV.